This is a list of T cell receptor beta chains from one sample in a study of PD-L1 blockade in urothelial cancer. This table comes from immunoSEQ multiplex PCR, and its TCRdb copy is limited to in-frame clones, with some not included. Of fewer than 50,000 clones listed, 79% are singletons. This specimen was PBMCs, taken around atezolizumab (anti-PD-L1) treatment. The receptors shown here come from a man between 65 and 80 years old with urothelial cancer. Both conserved end residues are part of each CDR3. A D gene is named only where the DNA matches it firmly. For some rows the clone size is stated as once, few or many, or as a class when expanded; others skip it.

clone_size,j_call,d_call,v_call,cdr3_nt,cdr3_aa
.,TRBJ2-1,TRBD1,TRBV30,TGTGCCTGGACCTCCGGGACAGGCTCCTACAATGAGCAGTTCTTC,CAWTSGTGSYNEQFF
.,TRBJ2-1,.,TRBV23-1,TGCGCCAGCAGAAACTCGAGCTCCTACAATGAGCAGTTCTTC,CASRNSSSYNEQFF
once,TRBJ2-3,.,TRBV28,TGTGCCAGCAGTTTGGGGGCCGCAGATACGCAGTATTTT,CASSLGAADTQYF
.,TRBJ2-3,.,TRBV19,TGTGCCAGTAGCCGTTATAGCTATACTAGCACAGATACGCAGTATTTT,CASSRYSYTSTDTQYF
.,TRBJ2-7,.,TRBV10-1,TGCGCCAGCAGTGAGGGACAGTCCTACGAGCAGTACTTC,CASSEGQSYEQYF
.,TRBJ2-7,TRBD2,TRBV19,TGTGCCAGTACTCCGGGACTAGCGGGAGTCTACGAGCAGTACTTC,CASTPGLAGVYEQYF
.,TRBJ2-1,TRBD2,TRBV7-8,TGTGCCAGCAGCTTACCCGGGACTAGCTACAATGAGCAGTTCTTC,CASSLPGTSYNEQFF
few,TRBJ1-5,TRBD1,TRBV19,TGTGCCAGTAGTGTCAGGACAGGGGATAGCAATCAGCCCCAGCATTTT,CASSVRTGDSNQPQHF
.,TRBJ2-2,TRBD2,TRBV7-9,TGTGCCAGCAGCTCCCGACTAGCGGGAAACCCTCTTGACACCGGGGAGCTGTTTTTT,CASSSRLAGNPLDTGELFF
.,TRBJ1-1,TRBD1,TRBV10-3,TGTGCCATCAAAGAAGACAGGGGCAACACTGAAGCTTTCTTT,CAIKEDRGNTEAFF
few,TRBJ1-2,.,TRBV30,TGTGCCTGGAGTGAAGCATATGGCTACACCTTC,CAWSEAYGYTF
once,TRBJ2-7,TRBD2,TRBV6-1,TGTGCCAGCATTTCTAGCGGGAGCCCGCACGAGCAGTACTTC,CASISSGSPHEQYF
.,TRBJ2-3,TRBD2,TRBV6-1,TGTGCCAGCAGTGAATTTTCACTAGCGGTCACAGATACGCAGTATTTT,CASSEFSLAVTDTQYF
.,TRBJ1-4,TRBD1,TRBV5-1,TGCGCCAGCAGCTTCCCCGGGACAGGGGATGAAAAACTGTTTTTT,CASSFPGTGDEKLFF
few,TRBJ1-2,.,TRBV30,TGTGCCCAACGTGGGGTTTCATCGGGGGGCTACACCTTC,CAQRGVSSGGYTF
.,TRBJ2-1,TRBD1,TRBV2,TGTGCCAGCAGGGGGACAGGGTTCTACAATGAGCAGTTCTTC,CASRGTGFYNEQFF
.,TRBJ2-5,TRBD2,TRBV6-5,TGTGCCAGCAGTTTGGGACTACGAGAGACCCAGTACTTC,CASSLGLRETQYF
.,TRBJ2-5,.,TRBV7-2,TGTGCCAGCAGCTTAGCGTCGGGGGTGGGAGAGACCCAGTACTTC,CASSLASGVGETQYF
.,TRBJ2-1,.,TRBV15,TGTGCCACCAGCAGAGATAGTGGCAGGGCGTTCTTC,CATSRDSGRAFF
.,TRBJ2-7,TRBD1,TRBV27,TGTGCCAGCAGAAGAGACAGGGGGCACGGGATGGACGAGCAGTACTTC,CASRRDRGHGMDEQYF
.,TRBJ1-4,.,TRBV29-1,TGCAGCGTTGGGGAAGCAGGGCGAAAACTGTTTTTT,CSVGEAGRKLFF
.,TRBJ2-7,.,TRBV7-3,TGTGCCAGCAGCTCCAGAGGGGGCTACGAGCAGTACTTC,CASSSRGGYEQYF
few,TRBJ1-1,.,TRBV18,TGTGCCAGCTCACCTTTACGGGGAGGCGGTGGTGAAGCTTTCTTT,CASSPLRGGGGEAFF
.,TRBJ1-1,.,TRBV30,TGTGCCTGGAGTCCCTTCGGGGGGATGAACACTGAAGCTTTCTTT,CAWSPFGGMNTEAFF
.,TRBJ1-1,TRBD1,TRBV4-1,TGCGCCAGCAGCCAAGCGGGGACAGGGGGAGCTTTCTTT,CASSQAGTGGAFF
.,TRBJ2-1,TRBD2,TRBV19,TGTGCCAGTAGTAAGGGCTCTCCCGGGACTAGCGGGAGGAACGAGCAGTTCTTC,CASSKGSPGTSGRNEQFF
.,TRBJ2-2,.,TRBV5-1,TGCGCCAGCAGCTTGCGCCCCGCGGCGAACACCGGGGAGCTGTTTTTT,CASSLRPAANTGELFF